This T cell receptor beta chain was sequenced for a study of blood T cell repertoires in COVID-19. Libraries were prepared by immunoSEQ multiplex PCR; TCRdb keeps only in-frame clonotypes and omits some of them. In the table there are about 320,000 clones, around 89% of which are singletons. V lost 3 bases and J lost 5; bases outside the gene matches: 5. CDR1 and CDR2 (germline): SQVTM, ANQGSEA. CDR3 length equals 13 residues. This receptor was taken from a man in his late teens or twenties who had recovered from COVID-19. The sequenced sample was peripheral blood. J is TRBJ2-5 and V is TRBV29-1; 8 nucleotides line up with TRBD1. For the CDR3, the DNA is TGCAGCGTTGAGACAGGGGAAGCGGAGACCCAGTACTTC. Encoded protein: CSVETGEAETQYF.